The entry below describes one TCR beta chain. Its antigen remains unknown. Germline loops: CDR1 SQVTM, CDR2 ANQGSEA. V lost 1 base, J lost 2 bases, and 11 bases lay in between. The CDR3 spans 14 residues. Libraries were made from TCR beta cDNA, and they carried unique molecular identifiers. Each CDR3 protein is one row after TCRdb ran MiXCR on the PCR reads. The table lists fewer than 850,000 distinct CDR3 sequences, just over 45% of them singletons. This entry is derived from a study of post-analysis software for immune sequencing data. Study-level background: Recorded disease courses covered relapsing-remitting, secondary progressive and progressive-relapsing multiple sclerosis. Some patients had no subtype annotation. Study findings and constraints: Higher frequency in patients than in controls was seen for about 5 TRBV segments, with TRBV5-6, TRBV5-1 and TRBV20-1 among them. Compared against controls, patients with multiple sclerosis displayed significantly lower normalized Chao1 diversity.

The chain links TRBV29-1 to TRBJ1-1; D is unresolved. The material sequenced was blood. The receptor was isolated from a girl aged 5 to 17 with multiple sclerosis. The CDR3 loop is CSVEVWAANTEAFF. The CDR3 coding sequence is TGCAGCGTTGAAGTATGGGCCGCAAACACTGAAGCTTTCTTT. The full variable domain, with the rest looked up from reference TRBV29-1 and TRBJ1-1, is SAVISQKPSRDICQRGTSLTIQCQVDSQVTMMFWYRQQPGQSLTLIATANQGSEATYESGFVIDKFPISRPNLTFSTLTVSNMSPEDSSIYLCSVEVWAANTEAFFGQGTRLTVV.